This TCR beta chain was identified in a study of blood T cell repertoires in COVID-19. Study context: The United States, Italy and Spain were the sources of the acute and convalescent COVID-19 samples. The cDNA or gDNA used as material had been derived from T cells, B-cell-depleted T cells, or PBMCs.

V was trimmed by 5 bases and J by 3 bases, leaving 13 bases between them. In germline, CDR1 is MNHEY, CDR2 SMNVEV (reference sequence). The CDR3 runs 15 residues. Assay used: immunoSEQ multiplex PCR; TCRdb lists only in-frame clones, some missing. The table has about 71,000 clones, roughly 90% seen once; the top ten hold less than 0.8%. Sequencing used peripheral blood. This chain connects TRBV27 to TRBJ1-4; D is undetermined. The clonotype originates from an elderly woman with acute or convalescent COVID-19. The chain's CDR3 is CASSVGKAANEKLFF. DNA of the CDR3: TGTGCCAGCAGTGTCGGGAAGGCTGCTAATGAAAAACTGTTTTTT.